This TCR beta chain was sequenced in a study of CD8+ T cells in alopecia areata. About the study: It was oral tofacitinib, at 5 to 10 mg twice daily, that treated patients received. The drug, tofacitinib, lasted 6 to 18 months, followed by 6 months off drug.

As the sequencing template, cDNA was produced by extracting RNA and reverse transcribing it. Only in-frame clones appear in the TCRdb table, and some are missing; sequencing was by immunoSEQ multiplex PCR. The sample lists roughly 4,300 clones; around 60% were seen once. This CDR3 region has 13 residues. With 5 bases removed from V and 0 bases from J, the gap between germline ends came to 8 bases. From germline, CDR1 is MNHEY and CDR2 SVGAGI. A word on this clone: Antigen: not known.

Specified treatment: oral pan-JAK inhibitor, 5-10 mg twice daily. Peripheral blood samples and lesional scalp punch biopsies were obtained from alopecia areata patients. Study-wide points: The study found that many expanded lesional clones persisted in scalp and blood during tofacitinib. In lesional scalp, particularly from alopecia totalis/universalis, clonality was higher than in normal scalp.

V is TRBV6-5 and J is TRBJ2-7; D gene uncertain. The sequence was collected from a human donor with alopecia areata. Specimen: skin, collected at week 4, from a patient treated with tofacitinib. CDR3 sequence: CASSETLSYEQYF. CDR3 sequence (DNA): TGTGCCAGCAGTGAAACTCTCTCCTACGAGCAGTACTTC.